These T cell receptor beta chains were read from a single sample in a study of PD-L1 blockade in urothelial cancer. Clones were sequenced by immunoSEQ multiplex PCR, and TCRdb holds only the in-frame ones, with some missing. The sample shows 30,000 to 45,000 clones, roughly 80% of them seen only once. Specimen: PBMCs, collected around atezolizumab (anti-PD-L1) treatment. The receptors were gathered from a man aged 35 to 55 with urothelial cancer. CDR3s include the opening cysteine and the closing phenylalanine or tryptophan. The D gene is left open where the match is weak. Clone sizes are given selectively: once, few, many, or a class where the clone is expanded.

CDR3aa: CASSQGQVRGELFF
CDR3nt: TGCGCCAGCAGCCAAGGACAGGTTCGCGGGGAGCTGTTTTTT
v_gene: TRBV4-3
d_gene: .
j_gene: TRBJ2-2
abundance: .

CDR3aa: CASSSDRGTEAFF
CDR3nt: TGTGCCAGTAGCTCAGACAGGGGGACTGAAGCTTTCTTT
v_gene: TRBV19
d_gene: TRBD1
j_gene: TRBJ1-1
abundance: few

CDR3aa: CASSTPRTGGLDTQYF
CDR3nt: TGTGCCAGCAGCACCCCCCGGACAGGGGGCTTAGATACGCAGTATTTT
v_gene: TRBV9
d_gene: TRBD1
j_gene: TRBJ2-3
abundance: .

CDR3aa: CASRLAGGPNTGELFF
CDR3nt: TGCGCCAGCCGATTGGCGGGAGGCCCGAACACCGGGGAGCTGTTTTTT
v_gene: TRBV5-1
d_gene: TRBD2
j_gene: TRBJ2-2
abundance: .

CDR3aa: CASSQMPAVNTGELFF
CDR3nt: TGCGCCAGCAGCCAAATGCCAGCGGTGAACACCGGGGAGCTGTTTTTT
v_gene: TRBV4-1
d_gene: .
j_gene: TRBJ2-2
abundance: .

CDR3aa: CASSVGQGISQETQYF
CDR3nt: TGTGCTAGCAGTGTTGGACAGGGCATATCCCAAGAGACCCAGTACTTC
v_gene: TRBV7-7
d_gene: TRBD1
j_gene: TRBJ2-5
abundance: .

CDR3aa: CASSYGQGNYGYTF
CDR3nt: TGTGCCAGCAGTTACGGTCAGGGTAACTATGGCTACACCTTC
v_gene: TRBV6-6
d_gene: .
j_gene: TRBJ1-2
abundance: .

CDR3aa: CASSYGQPATNEKLFF
CDR3nt: TGTGCCAGCAGTTACGGACAGCCTGCAACTAATGAAAAACTGTTTTTT
v_gene: TRBV6-5
d_gene: .
j_gene: TRBJ1-4
abundance: .

CDR3aa: CASSLDGVDGYTF
CDR3nt: TGCGCCAGCAGCTTGGACGGGGTGGATGGCTACACCTTC
v_gene: TRBV5-1
d_gene: .
j_gene: TRBJ1-2
abundance: few

CDR3aa: CASRQNLGGTQYF
CDR3nt: TGTGCCAGCAGACAGAACCTGGGGGGGACCCAGTACTTC
v_gene: TRBV5-5
d_gene: .
j_gene: TRBJ2-5
abundance: few

CDR3aa: CASSLYGVSNQPQHF
CDR3nt: TGTGCCAGCAGTTTATATGGAGTCAGCAATCAGCCCCAGCATTTT
v_gene: TRBV27
d_gene: .
j_gene: TRBJ1-5
abundance: few

CDR3aa: CASSRGAYNEQFF
CDR3nt: TGTGCCAGCTCCCGCGGGGCCTACAATGAGCAGTTCTTC
v_gene: TRBV2
d_gene: .
j_gene: TRBJ2-1
abundance: .

CDR3aa: CASSYGQGAGEKLFF
CDR3nt: TGTGCCAGCAGCTATGGACAGGGGGCAGGGGAAAAACTGTTTTTT
v_gene: TRBV2
d_gene: TRBD1
j_gene: TRBJ1-4
abundance: .

CDR3aa: CASSDFFVLGNGNTIYF
CDR3nt: TGCGCCAGCAGTGATTTTTTTGTACTAGGGAATGGAAACACCATATATTTT
v_gene: TRBV4-1
d_gene: .
j_gene: TRBJ1-3
abundance: .

CDR3aa: CASSEQGFGNTIYF
CDR3nt: TGTGCCAGCAGTGAACAGGGTTTCGGAAACACCATATATTTT
v_gene: TRBV25-1
d_gene: .
j_gene: TRBJ1-3
abundance: .

CDR3aa: CASSVGEGNSGRWGGDEQFF
CDR3nt: TGTGCCAGCAGCGTAGGGGAAGGGAATAGCGGGAGGTGGGGCGGGGATGAGCAGTTCTTC
v_gene: TRBV9
d_gene: TRBD2
j_gene: TRBJ2-1
abundance: .

CDR3aa: CASSIGGGQISYEQYF
CDR3nt: TGTGCCAGTAGTATAGGCGGAGGGCAGATTTCCTACGAGCAGTACTTC
v_gene: TRBV19
d_gene: .
j_gene: TRBJ2-7
abundance: .

CDR3aa: CARSGVEIGLAGDPQYF
CDR3nt: TGTGCCAGAAGCGGGGTCGAAATCGGACTAGCGGGAGACCCGCAGTATTTT
v_gene: TRBV5-3
d_gene: TRBD2
j_gene: TRBJ2-3
abundance: .

CDR3aa: CASGHRDRGQDTQYF
CDR3nt: TGTGCCAGCGGACACCGGGACAGGGGGCAAGATACGCAGTATTTT
v_gene: TRBV6-6
d_gene: TRBD1
j_gene: TRBJ2-3
abundance: .

CDR3aa: CASSAPEQTYEQYF
CDR3nt: TGCGCCAGCAGCGCGCCTGAACAGACCTACGAGCAGTACTTC
v_gene: TRBV5-1
d_gene: .
j_gene: TRBJ2-7
abundance: .

CDR3aa: CASSLVFNQPQHF
CDR3nt: TGTGCCAGCAGTTTAGTATTTAATCAGCCCCAGCATTTT
v_gene: TRBV27
d_gene: .
j_gene: TRBJ1-5
abundance: .

CDR3aa: CASSPRGTDTQYF
CDR3nt: TGTGCCAGCTCACCACGAGGGACAGATACGCAGTATTTT
v_gene: TRBV18
d_gene: .
j_gene: TRBJ2-3
abundance: .

CDR3aa: CASSQDRGRRGTQYF
CDR3nt: TGCGCCAGCAGCCAAGATCGAGGCCGTCGGGGAACGCAGTATTTT
v_gene: TRBV4-1
d_gene: .
j_gene: TRBJ2-3
abundance: .

CDR3aa: CATRTSGQETQYF
CDR3nt: TGCGCCACCAGGACTAGCGGGCAAGAGACCCAGTACTTC
v_gene: TRBV5-1
d_gene: TRBD2
j_gene: TRBJ2-5
abundance: .

CDR3aa: CASSMRRGNQPQHF
CDR3nt: TGTGCCAGTAGCATGAGACGGGGGAATCAGCCCCAGCATTTT
v_gene: TRBV19
d_gene: .
j_gene: TRBJ1-5
abundance: .

CDR3aa: CASSRGQGGWGYTF
CDR3nt: TGTGCCAGCAGCCGTGGACAGGGAGGTTGGGGCTACACCTTC
v_gene: TRBV11-2
d_gene: TRBD1
j_gene: TRBJ1-2
abundance: .

CDR3aa: CASSFSSGSPSSYNEQFF
CDR3nt: TGTGCCAGCAGCTTCTCTAGCGGGAGCCCCAGCTCCTACAATGAGCAGTTCTTC
v_gene: TRBV13
d_gene: TRBD2
j_gene: TRBJ2-1
abundance: few

CDR3aa: CASRFTGNTEAFF
CDR3nt: TGTGCCAGCAGATTCACAGGGAACACTGAAGCTTTCTTT
v_gene: TRBV5-4
d_gene: .
j_gene: TRBJ1-1
abundance: .

CDR3aa: CASSSEGPTGNEQFF
CDR3nt: TGTGCCAGCAGCTCCGAGGGCCCTACTGGGAATGAGCAGTTCTTC
v_gene: TRBV5-4
d_gene: .
j_gene: TRBJ2-1
abundance: .